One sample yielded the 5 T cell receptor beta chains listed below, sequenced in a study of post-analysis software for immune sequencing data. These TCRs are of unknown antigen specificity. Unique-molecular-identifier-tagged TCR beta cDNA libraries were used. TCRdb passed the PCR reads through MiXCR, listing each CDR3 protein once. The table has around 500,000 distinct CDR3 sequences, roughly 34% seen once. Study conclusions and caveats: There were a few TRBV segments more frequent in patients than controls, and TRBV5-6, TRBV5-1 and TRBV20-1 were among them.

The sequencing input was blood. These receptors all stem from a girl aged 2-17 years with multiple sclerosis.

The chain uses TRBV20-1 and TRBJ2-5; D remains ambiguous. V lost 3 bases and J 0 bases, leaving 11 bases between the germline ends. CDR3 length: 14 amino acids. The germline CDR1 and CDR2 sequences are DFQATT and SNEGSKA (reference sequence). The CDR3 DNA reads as TGCAGTGCTAGTTTGCTCTCCAACCAAGAGACCCAGTACTTC. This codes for CSASLLSNQETQYF.

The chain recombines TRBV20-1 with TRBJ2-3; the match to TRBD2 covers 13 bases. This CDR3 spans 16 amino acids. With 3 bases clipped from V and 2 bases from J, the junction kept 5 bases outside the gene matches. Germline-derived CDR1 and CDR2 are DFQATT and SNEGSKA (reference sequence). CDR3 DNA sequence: TGCAGTGCTAGCGTAGGACTAGCGGGGGCCACAGATACGCAGTATTTT. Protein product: CSASVGLAGATDTQYF.

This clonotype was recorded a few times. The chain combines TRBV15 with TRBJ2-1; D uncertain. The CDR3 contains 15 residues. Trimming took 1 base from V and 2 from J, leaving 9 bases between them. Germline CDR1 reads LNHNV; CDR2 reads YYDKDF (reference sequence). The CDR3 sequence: CATSRGEPTYNEQFF. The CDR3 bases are TGTGCCACCAGCAGAGGTGAACCCACCTACAATGAGCAGTTCTTC.

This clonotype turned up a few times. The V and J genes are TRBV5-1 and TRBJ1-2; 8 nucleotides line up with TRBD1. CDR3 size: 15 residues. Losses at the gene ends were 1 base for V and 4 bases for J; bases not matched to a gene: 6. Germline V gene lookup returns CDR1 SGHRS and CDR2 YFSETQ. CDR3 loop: CASSLTGGPSYGYTF. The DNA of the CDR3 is TGCGCCAGCAGCTTGACAGGGGGGCCCTCCTATGGCTACACCTTC.

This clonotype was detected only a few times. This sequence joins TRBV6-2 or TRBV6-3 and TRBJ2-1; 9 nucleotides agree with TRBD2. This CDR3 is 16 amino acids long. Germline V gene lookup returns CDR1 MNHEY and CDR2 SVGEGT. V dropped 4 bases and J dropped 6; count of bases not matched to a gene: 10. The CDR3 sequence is CASSLSTGLAFNEQFF. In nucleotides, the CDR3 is TGTGCCAGCAGTTTATCAACGGGACTAGCATTCAATGAGCAGTTCTTC.